These 21 T cell receptor beta chains originate from one sample sequenced in a study of blood T cell repertoires in COVID-19. Sequencing used immunoSEQ multiplex PCR; TCRdb keeps in-frame clones, though not all of them. The data contain about 410,000 clones, about nine tenths of them singletons. The material sequenced was peripheral blood. The receptor source for this set is a woman between 40 and 55 years old with COVID-19, enrolled during active disease.

The rearrangement joins TRBV24-1 to TRBJ2-3; 13 bases line up with TRBD2. The CDR3 runs 19 residues. J lost 5 bases, V lost 3 bases, and 13 bases had no gene match. Germline V gene sequence: CDR1 KGHDR, CDR2 SFDVKD. The CDR3 here is CATSDTRLAGGPRGDTQYF. The CDR3 coding sequence is TGTGCCACCAGTGATACGAGACTAGCGGGGGGCCCGAGGGGAGATACGCAGTATTTT.

On this clone itself: Other DNA sequences from this sample encode an identical CDR3 as well. The chain uses TRBV7-8 and TRBJ1-1; D unresolved. The germline V gene encodes CDR1 SGHVS and CDR2 FQNEAQ. Trimming cost V 6 bases and J 0 bases, with 8 bases left between them. The CDR3 extends over 13 amino acids. CDR3 coding DNA: TGTGCCAGCAGGGCCAGAATGAACACTGAAGCTTTCTTT. Its protein product is CASRARMNTEAFF.

The chain joins TRBV4-1 to TRBJ1-1; TRBD1 might be the D (6 bases). Trimming pared 2 bases from V and 1 base from J, leaving 11 bases between. The CDR3 extends over 15 amino acids. The germline V gene has CDR1 MGHRA and CDR2 YSYEKL. CDR3 sequence reads: CASSQSGTTNTEAFF. CDR3 DNA: TGCGCCAGCAGCCAATCCGGGACAACGAACACTGAAGCTTTCTTT.

The chain couples TRBV5-1 to TRBJ2-1; 7 nucleotides align to TRBD1. The length of the CDR3 is 17 residues. The J segment lost 6 bases and the V segment lost 1 base, leaving 13 bases of the junction unmatched. In germline, CDR1 is SGHRS, CDR2 YFSETQ. In nucleotides, the CDR3 is TGCGCCAGCAGCTTGCGCCAGACAGGGAGAGTCGTCAATGAGCAGTTCTTC. Its translation is CASSLRQTGRVVNEQFF.

This chain links TRBV4-3 with TRBJ1-4, with 7 bases identical to TRBD1. The CDR3 length is 16 residues. The V gene end was trimmed by 1 base and the J gene end by 8 bases; junction bases not matched to a gene: 10. Germline lookup yields CDR1 LGHNA and CDR2 YSLEER. CDR3 sequence (DNA): TGCGCCAGCAGCCAAGGCCCCACAGGGGCAGAGGAAAAACTGTTTTTT. Encoded protein: CASSQGPTGAEEKLFF.

The chain combines TRBV6-5 with TRBJ1-1, with D possibly TRBD1 on 5 matching bases. V was trimmed by 0 bases and J by 11 bases, leaving 13 bases between them. Germline CDR1 and CDR2: MNHEY and SVGAGI. CDR3 length: 13 residues. CDR3 coding DNA: TGTGCCAGCAGTTACTCGTCCGGCAGGGTGGCTTTCTTT. This translates into CASSYSSGRVAFF.

As to this clone: No conserved phenylalanine or tryptophan is present at the end of the CDR3, so a read error is the likely explanation. The limits of the CDR3 on the DNA are not certain, so only TCRdb's listed CDR3 is given. This chain links TRBV12-3 or TRBV12-4 with TRBJ1-6; the table's D call, TRBD1, was not checked against the DNA. The CDR3 adds up to 13 amino acids, both ends counted. CDR3: CASSLGPRTDPEP.

The CDR3 is CASSSFGQGVYEQYF. CDR3 sequence (DNA): TGCGCCAGCAGCTCTTTCGGACAGGGGGTCTACGAGCAGTACTTC. This sequence joins TRBV5-1 and TRBJ2-7, with 10 bases aligning to TRBD1. Germline loops: CDR1 SGHRS, CDR2 YFSETQ. V was clipped by 3 bases and J by 3 bases; unmatched bases: 6. CDR3 size: 15 residues.

Remarks on this clone: The junction and the germline gene differ at one end; a read error may be behind it. The V and J genes are TRBV7-9 and TRBJ1-2; the D is unclear. The length of the CDR3 is 15 residues. Germline V gene lookup returns CDR1 SEHNR and CDR2 FQNEAQ (reference sequence). As DNA, the CDR3 is TGTGCCAGCAGCTTAGTAGTGGAGTTGGGTCCAGCCGTCTTTTTC. It encodes CASSLVVELGPAVFF.

This chain joins TRBV19 and TRBJ2-1; D may be TRBD1 (6 bases). Per germline, CDR1 LNHDA and CDR2 SQIVND (reference sequence). The CDR3 contains 14 residues. Deletions cut 2 bases from V and 7 bases from J, with 12 bases between. CDR3 coding DNA: TGTGCCAGTAGTATAATGGGACAAACTAATGAGCAGTTCTTC. This codes for CASSIMGQTNEQFF. The full variable domain, with the rest looked up from reference TRBV19 and TRBJ2-1, is DGGITQSPKYLFRKEGQNVTLSCEQNLNHDAMYWYRQDPGQGLRLIYYSQIVNDFQKGDIAEGYSVSREKKESFPLTVTSAQKNPTAFYLCASSIMGQTNEQFFGPGTRLTVL.

This clone was detected only a few times. The V gene is TRBV11-2, the J gene TRBJ1-6, with 8 positions matching TRBD1. V gave up 1 base and J gave up 5 bases; unmatched junction bases: 4. This CDR3 comprises 16 residues. CDR1 is SGHAT, CDR2 FQNNGV, per germline. In nucleotides, the CDR3 is TGTGCCAGCAGCTTAGTCGGACAGGGAGATAATTCACCCCTCCACTTT. This sequence encodes CASSLVGQGDNSPLHF.

A note on this clone: The sample contains more than one DNA sequence encoding this CDR3. This rearrangement joins TRBV7-2 to TRBJ2-7; 7 positions match TRBD1. Losses at the gene ends were 6 bases for V and 1 base for J; bases not matched to a gene: 3. The CDR3 consists of 13 residues. From germline, CDR1 is SGHTA and CDR2 FQGNSA. The CDR3 DNA follows: TGTGCCAGCAGTTGGGACAGATCCTACGAGCAGTACTTC. Residues: CASSWDRSYEQYF.

This clone was counted a single time. The chain has TRBV3-1 (or the pseudogene TRBV3-2) and TRBJ1-5, with 10 bases fitting TRBD1. Trimming cost V 1 base and J 6 bases; bases outside gene matches: 3. The CDR3 consists of 15 residues. Germline V gene lookup returns CDR1 LGHDT and CDR2 YNNKEL (reference sequence). As DNA, the CDR3 is TGTGCCAGCAGCCAAGGGACAGGGGGACCTCAGCCCCAGCATTTT. Translated: CASSQGTGGPQPQHF.

The chain employs TRBV24-1 and TRBJ2-7, with 8 bases identical to TRBD1. The germline gives CDR1 KGHDR, CDR2 SFDVKD. CDR3 size: 14 residues. J was trimmed by 4 bases and V by 4 bases; bases with no gene match: 5. CDR3 DNA sequence: TGTGCCACCAGTGACCATGGACAGGGATACGAGCAGTACTTC. This translates into CATSDHGQGYEQYF.

The chain couples TRBV19 to TRBJ1-3; no reliable D call. Per germline, CDR1 LNHDA and CDR2 SQIVND (reference sequence). Trimming took off 0 bases at V and 0 bases at J, with 3 bases between the two ends. The CDR3 extends over 14 amino acids. The CDR3, as DNA: TGTGCCAGTAGTATAGACAACTCTGGAAACACCATATATTTT. It yields the protein CASSIDNSGNTIYF.

V gene TRBV5-4 combines with J gene TRBJ2-2; TRBD1 is a possible D gene (6 bases). With 4 bases removed from V and 0 bases from J, the gap between germline ends came to 25 bases. CDR1 SGHNT and CDR2 YYREEE come from the germline V gene (reference sequence). The length of the CDR3 is 20 residues. DNA of the CDR3: TGTGCCAGCAGCCTGGGCTTGGGTGGGCCGGGACATTCGAACACCGGGGAGCTGTTTTTT. This translates into CASSLGLGGPGHSNTGELFF.

This clone was picked up a small number of times. The chain couples TRBV19 to TRBJ1-5, with 7 positions matching TRBD1. V trimming: 5 bases; J trimming: 5 bases; junction bases outside the gene matches: 15. CDR1 and CDR2 (germline): LNHDA, SQIVND (reference sequence). The CDR3 is 17 amino acids. Here the CDR3 DNA reads TGTGCCAGTAGTCTCAACAGGGGCGCAAGGGGGGATCAGCCCCAGCATTTT. Amino acid sequence: CASSLNRGARGDQPQHF.

This rearrangement joins TRBV9 to TRBJ1-1, with a possible D match to TRBD1 (5 bases). Germline CDR1 reads SGDLS; CDR2 reads YYNGEE. Trimming took 3 bases from V and 1 from J, leaving 13 bases between them. The CDR3 consists of 15 residues. This chain's CDR3 is CASSAYGGENTEAFF. The CDR3, as DNA: TGTGCCAGCAGCGCCTACGGGGGGGAGAACACTGAAGCTTTCTTT.

The chain combines TRBV6-2 or TRBV6-3 with TRBJ2-5; D remains unclear. CDR3 length: 17 amino acids. Germline V gene data show CDR1 as MNHEY and CDR2 as SVGEGT. Trimming shortened V by 2 bases and J by 1 base, and 17 bases separated the two germline ends. The CDR3 sequence is CASSYDIWSYLQETQYF. In DNA, the CDR3 is TGTGCCAGCAGTTACGACATCTGGTCCTATCTCCAAGAGACCCAGTACTTC.

This sequence joins TRBV5-4 and TRBJ2-7; D is possibly TRBD1 (6 bases). The CDR3 has 14 residues. V was pared by 5 bases and J by 0 bases, with 12 bases between. The germline CDR1 and CDR2 sequences are SGHNT and YYREEE (reference sequence). For the CDR3, the DNA is TGTGCCAGCAGTCCCCACAGGGCCTCCTACGAGCAGTACTTC. As protein: CASSPHRASYEQYF. The full variable domain, with the rest looked up from reference TRBV5-4 and TRBJ2-7, is ETGVTQSPTHLIKTRGQQVTLRCSSQSGHNTVSWYQQALGQGPQFIFQYYREEENGRGNFPPRFSGLQFPNYSSELNVNALELDDSALYLCASSPHRASYEQYFGPGTRLTVT.

Of note for this clone: The same CDR3 also results from other DNA sequences found in this sample. This chain uses TRBV7-2 with TRBJ1-1, with TRBD1 matching over 8 bases. J was trimmed by 4 bases and V by 5 bases; bases with no gene match: 3. The CDR3 totals 13 residues. From germline, CDR1 is SGHTA and CDR2 FQGNSA. The CDR3 DNA reads as TGTGCCAGCAGCCCAACAGGGGGCACTGAAGCTTTCTTT. Protein sequence: CASSPTGGTEAFF.